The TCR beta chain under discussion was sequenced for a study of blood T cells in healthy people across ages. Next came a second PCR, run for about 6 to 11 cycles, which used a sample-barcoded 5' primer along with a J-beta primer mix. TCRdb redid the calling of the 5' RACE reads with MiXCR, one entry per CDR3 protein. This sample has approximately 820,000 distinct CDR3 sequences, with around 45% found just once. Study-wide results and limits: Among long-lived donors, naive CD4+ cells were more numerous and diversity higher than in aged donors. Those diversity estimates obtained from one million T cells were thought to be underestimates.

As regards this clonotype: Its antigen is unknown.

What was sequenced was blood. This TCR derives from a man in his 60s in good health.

The CDR3 protein is CASSLSRGTPYEQYF. The CDR3 DNA sequence: TGTGCCAGCAGTTTATCGAGGGGGACTCCCTACGAGCAGTACTTC. V usage is TRBV27 and J usage is TRBJ2-7; D might be TRBD1 or TRBD2, each matching 6 bases. Trimming pared 0 bases from V and 2 bases from J, leaving 11 bases between. The CDR3 totals 15 residues. Germline V gene data show CDR1 as MNHEY and CDR2 as SMNVEV (reference sequence).